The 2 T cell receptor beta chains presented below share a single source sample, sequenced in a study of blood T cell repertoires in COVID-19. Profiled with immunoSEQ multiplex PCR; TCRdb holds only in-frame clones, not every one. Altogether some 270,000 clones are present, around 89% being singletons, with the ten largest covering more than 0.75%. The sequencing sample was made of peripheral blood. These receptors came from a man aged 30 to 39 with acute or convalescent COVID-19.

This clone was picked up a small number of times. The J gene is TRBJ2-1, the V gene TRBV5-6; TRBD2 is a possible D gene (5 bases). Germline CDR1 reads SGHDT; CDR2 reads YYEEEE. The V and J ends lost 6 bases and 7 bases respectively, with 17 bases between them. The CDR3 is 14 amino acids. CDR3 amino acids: CASIRRRGWNEQFF. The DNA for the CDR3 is TGTGCCAGCATCCGACGACGGGGTTGGAATGAGCAGTTCTTC.

This CDR3 is CASSGGEYGYTF. CDR3 nucleotide sequence: TGTGCCAGCAGCGGAGGGGAATACGGCTACACCTTC. The V and J genes are TRBV3-1 (or the pseudogene TRBV3-2) and TRBJ1-2; the D gene is possibly TRBD1 (5 bases). The germline V and J ends were trimmed by 5 bases and 8 bases, with 12 bases remaining between them. There are 12 residues in the CDR3. CDR1 is LGHDT and CDR2 is YNNKEL in the germline V gene (reference sequence).